Shown below are 24 T cell receptor beta chains from a single sample sequenced in a study of blood T cell repertoires in COVID-19. Sequencing used immunoSEQ multiplex PCR; TCRdb keeps in-frame clones, though not all of them. Found here are approximately 150,000 clones, more than 65% of them singletons; the top ten hold around 9.9%. Sequenced: peripheral blood. Receptor source: a man in his sixties or seventies with active or convalescent COVID-19.

V and J are TRBV7-3 and TRBJ2-3, with D possibly TRBD2 on 6 matching bases. The V end was cut by 5 bases, the J end by 0 bases, with 12 bases between. The germline gives CDR1 SGHTA, CDR2 FQGTGA. This CDR3 region has 15 residues. CDR3 in DNA: TGTGCCAGCAGCAACTGGGGACTTAGCACAGATACGCAGTATTTT. Translating gives CASSNWGLSTDTQYF.

V and J are TRBV7-3 and TRBJ2-3; 10 nucleotides align to TRBD2. The germline V gene encodes CDR1 SGHTA and CDR2 FQGTGA. The CDR3 length is 17 residues. The ends lost 0 bases at V and 5 bases at J; junction bases unmatched: 8. Written as DNA, the CDR3 is TGTGCCAGCAGCTTAACGCTTCTAGCGGGAGCAGAAGATACGCAGTATTTT. Protein sequence: CASSLTLLAGAEDTQYF.

The V call is TRBV11-3, the J call TRBJ1-3; a weak D match, TRBD1 (6 bases). V lost 4 bases, J lost 0 bases, and 10 bases lay in between. The CDR3 runs 15 residues. CDR1 is SGHNT and CDR2 is YENEEA in the germline V gene. The CDR3 loop is CASSSDRGSGNTIYF. The CDR3 bases are TGTGCCAGCAGCTCGGACAGAGGCTCTGGAAACACCATATATTTT. Drawing the rest from reference TRBV11-3 and TRBJ1-3, the complete variable domain is EAGVVQSPRYKIIEKKQPVAFWCNPISGHNTLYWYLQNLGQGPELLIRYENEEAVDDSQLPKDRFSAERLKGVDSTLKIQPAELGDSAVYLCASSSDRGSGNTIYFGEGSWLTVV.

This chain uses TRBV5-1 with TRBJ1-1; 7 bases fit TRBD1. Germline V gives CDR1 SGHRS, CDR2 YFSETQ. V lost 7 bases to trimming and J lost 0 bases; unmatched junction nucleotides: 18. The CDR3 covers 18 residues. This CDR3 reads CASRPLQGSPHMNTEAFF. The CDR3 DNA reads TGCGCCAGCCGACCGTTACAGGGGAGCCCCCACATGAACACTGAAGCTTTCTTT.

The chain combines TRBV18 with TRBJ1-3, with D perhaps TRBD1 (6 bases). This CDR3 region has 16 residues. Germline lookup yields CDR1 KGHSH and CDR2 LQKENI. V was trimmed by 3 bases and J by 3 bases, leaving 15 bases between them. The CDR3 nucleotides read TGTGCCAGCTCACCGAAGACAGGAACTGATGGAAACACCATATATTTT. Translated: CASSPKTGTDGNTIYF.

This chain links TRBV29-1 with TRBJ1-2; no clear D gene. The CDR3 totals 12 residues. Germline CDR1 and CDR2: SQVTM and ANQGSEA. The V end lost 4 bases, the J end lost 4 bases, and 10 bases lay between the germline ends. The chain's CDR3 is CSVGGYSYGYTF. The CDR3 region has the DNA TGCAGCGTTGGCGGGTACAGCTATGGCTACACCTTC.

The rearrangement joins TRBV7-2 to TRBJ2-7, with a weak D call TRBD2 (5 bases). Trimming removed 3 bases at V and 3 bases at J, with 15 bases between. Germline V lookup: CDR1 SGHTA, CDR2 FQGNSA. The CDR3 contains 15 residues. In DNA, the CDR3 is TGTGCCAGCAGCTTGGCGGGCCGGGCAGGCTACGAGCAGTACTTC. Protein sequence: CASSLAGRAGYEQYF.

This clone appeared a single time. This sequence joins TRBV27 and TRBJ1-4; D not resolved. This CDR3 spans 18 amino acids. CDR1 is MNHEY, CDR2 SMNVEV, per germline (reference sequence). With 4 bases removed from V and 7 bases from J, the gap between germline ends came to 25 bases. CDR3 DNA sequence: TGTGCCAGCAGTTCATACCGGGATCTTGACCGACGGCTTGAAAAACTGTTTTTT. It encodes CASSSYRDLDRRLEKLFF.

This clone was seen more than once but under ten times. The rearrangement uses TRBV9 and TRBJ2-7; the match to TRBD2 covers 9 bases. Trimming removed 4 bases from V and 0 bases from J; junction bases left unmatched: 5. This CDR3 region has 15 residues. Germline CDR1 is SGDLS and CDR2 is YYNGEE. The DNA of the CDR3 is TGTGCCAGCAGCCGAAGCGGGGGGACCTCCTACGAGCAGTACTTC. Its translation: CASSRSGGTSYEQYF.

This chain links TRBV7-2 with TRBJ1-1, with 8 bases matching TRBD1. Looked up from germline, CDR1 is SGHTA and CDR2 is FQGNSA. With 5 bases clipped from V and 5 bases from J, the junction kept 7 bases outside the gene matches. The length of the CDR3 is 14 residues. CDR3 amino acids: CASSLDRGGTEAFF. The CDR3 bases are TGTGCCAGCAGCCTAGACAGGGGAGGAACTGAAGCTTTCTTT. Filled out from reference TRBV7-2 and TRBJ1-1, the complete variable domain reads GAGVSQSPSNKVTEKGKDVELRCDPISGHTALYWYRQSLGQGLEFLIYFQGNSAPDKSGLPSDRFSAERTGGSVSTLTIQRTQQEDSAVYLCASSLDRGGTEAFFGQGTRLTVV.

The V and J genes are TRBV7-9 and TRBJ2-1, with TRBD2 matching over 11 bases. Germline loops: CDR1 SEHNR, CDR2 FQNEAQ (reference sequence). V lost 3 bases and J lost 7; bases outside the gene matches: 5. The CDR3 runs 15 residues. CDR3 region: CASSFGTSGKNEQFF. Written as DNA, the CDR3 is TGTGCCAGCAGCTTTGGGACTAGCGGTAAAAATGAGCAGTTCTTC.

The chain is built from TRBV11-2 and TRBJ2-5, with 7 bases that match TRBD2. V was pared by 1 base and J by 5 bases, with 7 bases of the junction left unmatched. CDR3 length: 15 residues. The germline CDR1 and CDR2 sequences are SGHAT and FQNNGV. Written as DNA, the CDR3 is TGTGCCAGCAGCTTAGTACGGGGGGATGGGGAGACCCAGTACTTC. It is translated as CASSLVRGDGETQYF. The whole variable domain, remainder taken from reference TRBV11-2 and TRBJ2-5, is EAGVAQSPRYKIIEKRQSVAFWCNPISGHATLYWYQQILGQGPKLLIQFQNNGVVDDSQLPKDRFSAERLKGVDSTLKIQPAKLEDSAVYLCASSLVRGDGETQYFGPGTRLLVL.

The V call is TRBV6-6, the J call TRBJ1-5; D is unresolved. CDR1 and CDR2 from the germline V gene are MNHNY and SVGAGI (reference sequence). The CDR3 is 12 residues long. Trimming took 5 bases from V and 6 from J, leaving 8 bases between them. The CDR3 DNA sequence: TGTGCCAGCAGTGTGGACTTTCAGCCCCAGCATTTT. Amino acid sequence: CASSVDFQPQHF.

About this clone: The sample contains more than one DNA sequence encoding this CDR3. This chain connects TRBV7-9 to TRBJ1-4, with 7 bases lining up with TRBD1. V dropped 1 base and J dropped 5; count of bases not matched to a gene: 1. This CDR3 is built from 14 residues. The germline V gene has CDR1 SEHNR and CDR2 FQNEAQ (reference sequence). CDR3 DNA: TGTGCCAGCAGCTTAGTACAGGGGAATGAAAAACTGTTTTTT. Its translation is CASSLVQGNEKLFF.

This clone was found once. This rearrangement joins TRBV5-1 to TRBJ2-7; TRBD2 might be the D (6 bases). This CDR3 is built from 13 residues. The germline V gene encodes CDR1 SGHRS and CDR2 YFSETQ. V was shortened by 4 bases and J by 4 bases, with 12 bases between the two germline ends. CDR3 sequence (DNA): TGCGCCAGCAGCCGGGACTCCGAGTACGAGCAGTACTTC. Protein sequence: CASSRDSEYEQYF.

This chain uses TRBV18 with TRBJ1-2; D is perhaps TRBD1 (6 bases). Trimming stripped 2 bases from V and 6 bases from J, with 13 bases between. The CDR3 contains 14 residues. Germline values: CDR1 KGHSH, CDR2 LQKENI. Here the CDR3 reads CASSPSIQGDGYTF. In nucleotides, the CDR3 is TGTGCCAGCTCACCAAGTATACAGGGAGATGGCTACACCTTC.

The chain combines TRBV7-9 with TRBJ2-3; D is possibly TRBD1 (8 bases). Germline CDR1 reads SEHNR; CDR2 reads FQNEAQ (reference sequence). Trimming took off 5 bases at V and 3 bases at J, with 12 bases between the two ends. The CDR3 covers 14 residues. In DNA, the CDR3 is TGTGCCAGCAGCGGACAGGGAGGGACAGATACGCAGTATTTT. It yields the protein CASSGQGGTDTQYF. The full variable domain, in which reference TRBV7-9 and TRBJ2-3 provide the parts outside the CDR3, is DTGVSQNPRHKITKRGQNVTFRCDPISEHNRLYWYRQTLGQGPEFLTYFQNEAQLEKSRLLSDRFSAERPKGSFSTLEIQRTEQGDSAMYLCASSGQGGTDTQYFGPGTRLTVL.

The chain joins TRBV19 to TRBJ1-1, with D maybe TRBD1 (5 bases). The germline gives CDR1 LNHDA, CDR2 SQIVND (reference sequence). Trimming shortened V by 2 bases and J by 0 bases, and 7 bases separated the two germline ends. This CDR3 is built from 14 residues. CDR3 sequence reads: CASSITGVNTEAFF. The CDR3 DNA reads TGTGCCAGTAGTATAACAGGCGTGAACACTGAAGCTTTCTTT.

The V gene is TRBV29-1, the J gene TRBJ1-2, with D possibly TRBD1 on 5 matching bases. The germline V and J ends were trimmed by 6 bases and 4 bases, with 18 bases remaining between them. In germline, CDR1 is SQVTM, CDR2 ANQGSEA. The CDR3 covers 14 residues. The CDR3: CSVAPREGSYGYTF. Here the CDR3 DNA reads TGCAGCGTCGCTCCTCGGGAGGGGAGCTATGGCTACACCTTC. Looking up the rest from reference TRBV29-1 and TRBJ1-2 gives the full variable domain: SAVISQKPSRDICQRGTSLTIQCQVDSQVTMMFWYRQQPGQSLTLIATANQGSEATYESGFVIDKFPISRPNLTFSTLTVSNMSPEDSSIYLCSVAPREGSYGYTFGSGTRLTVV.

The genes are TRBV7-9 and TRBJ1-1, with D unclear. Germline V gene lookup returns CDR1 SEHNR and CDR2 FQNEAQ (reference sequence). Between the trimmed V and J ends, which lost 2 bases and 5 bases, there was a span of 12 bases. There are 14 residues in the CDR3. This CDR3 is CASSLIRERTEAFF. CDR3 sequence (DNA): TGTGCCAGCAGCTTAATTAGGGAGCGGACTGAAGCTTTCTTT. The full variable domain, with the rest looked up from reference TRBV7-9 and TRBJ1-1, is DTGVSQNPRHKITKRGQNVTFRCDPISEHNRLYWYRQTLGQGPEFLTYFQNEAQLEKSRLLSDRFSAERPKGSFSTLEIQRTEQGDSAMYLCASSLIRERTEAFFGQGTRLTVV.

V usage is TRBV7-2 and J usage is TRBJ2-7; 7 nucleotides match TRBD2. Germline V gene data show CDR1 as SGHTA and CDR2 as FQGNSA. CDR3 length: 15 amino acids. V was clipped by 0 bases and J by 6 bases; unmatched bases: 8. The CDR3 coding sequence is TGTGCCAGCAGCTTAGCAGTCGGGGGGACCTCCGAGCAGTACTTC. It codes for CASSLAVGGTSEQYF.

This chain links TRBV7-2 with TRBJ1-5; 8 positions match TRBD1. CDR1 is SGHTA, CDR2 FQGNSA, per germline. V was pared by 2 bases and J by 6 bases, with 3 bases of the junction left unmatched. The CDR3 consists of 14 residues. CDR3 bases: TGTGCCAGCAGCTTAAGGACAGGGAGTCAGCCCCAGCATTTT. Its protein product is CASSLRTGSQPQHF.

The V and J genes are TRBV7-2 and TRBJ1-2; TRBD1 matches 8 bases. Germline CDR1 reads SGHTA; CDR2 reads FQGNSA. The length of the CDR3 is 16 residues. V was pared by 1 base and J by 3 bases, with 7 bases of the junction left unmatched. In DNA, the CDR3 is TGTGCCAGCAGCTTAGAATTGGAGACAGGGGACTATGGCTACACCTTC. It is translated as CASSLELETGDYGYTF.

The chain combines TRBV18 with TRBJ1-1, with D perhaps TRBD1 (5 bases). The germline CDR1 and CDR2 sequences are KGHSH and LQKENI. The CDR3 has 15 residues. V gave up 0 bases and J gave up 3 bases, with 11 bases separating them. The CDR3 DNA reads as TGTGCCAGCTCACCACCGGGTCGGGGGGACACTGAAGCTTTCTTT. The encoded protein is CASSPPGRGDTEAFF.